Below, 27 T cell receptor beta chains from the same sample are listed, as sequenced in a study of cytomegalovirus exposure and HLA in healthy donors. PCR primers comprised 60 Vbeta and 13 Jbeta primers. TCRdb's table, derived via immunoSEQ multiplex PCR, lists solely in-frame clones and lacks some. Of around 150,000 clones detected, around 74% appear once; the ten largest clones hold roughly 6.7%. The sample taken for sequencing was PBMCs. The receptors come from a man over 45 in good health and CMV-seropositive.

The chain is built from TRBV2 and TRBJ2-7, with 9 bases fitting TRBD2. CDR1 SNHLY and CDR2 FYNNEI come from the germline V gene. The junction had 5 bases not matched to a gene; V was cut back by 4 bases and J by 10 bases. The CDR3 runs 12 residues. CDR3 nucleotides: TGTGCCAGCAGTGCTAGCGGGATGTATCAGTACTTC. Translation gives CASSASGMYQYF.

Concerning this clone: At the DNA level, this CDR3 is encoded by other sequences in the same sample as well. The chain is built from TRBV11-2 and TRBJ1-2; 7 nucleotides align to TRBD1. Germline CDR1 is SGHAT and CDR2 is FQNNGV. The J segment lost 8 bases and the V segment lost 5 bases, leaving 11 bases of the junction unmatched. This CDR3 is 14 amino acids long. DNA for the CDR3: TGTGCCAGCAGCGCCTCGACAGGGCCCTTAGGCTACACCTTC. It is translated as CASSASTGPLGYTF.

The V and J genes are TRBV12-2 and TRBJ1-1; whether TRBD1, the table's D call, matches the DNA was not checked. TRBV12-2 is reported as a pseudogene. This CDR3 region has 13 residues. In DNA form, the CDR3 reads TGTGCAAGTCGCTGGCAGGAAAACACTGAAGCTTTCTTT. Translated: CASRWQENTEAFF.

Notes on this clone: The same CDR3 is also encoded by other DNA sequences in this sample. This chain joins TRBV7-2 and TRBJ2-1, with TRBD1 matching 7 bases. This CDR3 comprises 13 residues. From germline, CDR1 is SGHTA and CDR2 FQGNSA. After removal of 4 bases from V and 5 bases from J, the junction contained 2 bases not matched to a gene. The DNA for the CDR3 is TGTGCCAGCAGCTCGGGACAGAACAATGAGCAGTTCTTC. It specifies CASSSGQNNEQFF.

CDR3 region: CASSVSQNTEAFF. The CDR3 nucleotides are TGTGCCAGCAGCGTCTCACAAAACACTGAAGCTTTCTTT. J is TRBJ1-1 and V is TRBV11-2; D gene uncertain. CDR1 and CDR2 (germline): SGHAT, FQNNGV. Trimming removed 5 bases at V and 2 bases at J, with 9 bases between. This CDR3 has 13 residues. Complete variable domain (other parts from reference TRBV11-2 and TRBJ1-1): EAGVAQSPRYKIIEKRQSVAFWCNPISGHATLYWYQQILGQGPKLLIQFQNNGVVDDSQLPKDRFSAERLKGVDSTLKIQPAKLEDSAVYLCASSVSQNTEAFFGQGTRLTVV.

V usage is TRBV5-1 and J usage is TRBJ2-1; maybe TRBD2 (6 bases). Germline values: CDR1 SGHRS, CDR2 YFSETQ. V was pared by 3 bases and J by 8 bases, with 21 bases between. The CDR3 extends over 16 amino acids. This CDR3 is CASSWGVVAGSDEQFF. CDR3 DNA: TGCGCCAGCAGCTGGGGTGTTGTGGCGGGGAGCGATGAGCAGTTCTTC. Full variable domain (rest looked up from reference TRBV5-1 and TRBJ2-1): KAGVTQTPRYLIKTRGQQVTLSCSPISGHRSVSWYQQTPGQGLQFLFEYFSETQRNKGNFPGRFSGRQFSNSRSEMNVSTLELGDSALYLCASSWGVVAGSDEQFFGPGTRLTVL.

V is TRBV7-9 and J is TRBJ2-1, with D maybe TRBD1 (5 bases). Germline V gives CDR1 SEHNR, CDR2 FQNEAQ (reference sequence). The CDR3 sequence is 17 residues long. Trimming left V 7 bases short and J 0 bases short, with 19 bases between. The CDR3 DNA follows: TGTGCCAGCAACGCTCCCAAGACAGCCAGCTCCTACAATGAGCAGTTCTTC. Translated: CASNAPKTASSYNEQFF. Full variable domain (remainder filled in from reference TRBV7-9 and TRBJ2-1): DTGVSQNPRHKITKRGQNVTFRCDPISEHNRLYWYRQTLGQGPEFLTYFQNEAQLEKSRLLSDRFSAERPKGSFSTLEIQRTEQGDSAMYLCASNAPKTASSYNEQFFGPGTRLTVL.

The rearrangement links TRBV28 to TRBJ2-7; TRBD1 might be the D (6 bases). Germline assignment: CDR1 MDHEN and CDR2 SYDVKM. V lost 5 bases and J 9 bases, leaving 26 bases between the germline ends. The CDR3 loop spans 16 amino acids. CDR3 protein: CASSLTIRDTRRGQYF. For the CDR3, the DNA is TGTGCCAGCAGTCTTACAATCCGGGACACCCGAAGGGGGCAGTACTTC.

The chain combines TRBV6-5 with TRBJ1-5; perhaps TRBD1 as D (6 bases). The CDR3 contains 15 residues. Per germline, CDR1 MNHEY and CDR2 SVGAGI. The V and J ends lost 6 bases and 2 bases respectively, with 14 bases between them. CDR3 protein: CASSEAGGRNQPQHF. The CDR3 DNA reads as TGTGCCAGCAGCGAGGCGGGGGGCCGCAATCAGCCCCAGCATTTT.

The rearrangement uses TRBV7-9 and TRBJ2-5, with a weak D call TRBD1 (6 bases). V was shortened by 5 bases and J by 1 base, with 14 bases between the two germline ends. Germline CDR1 is SEHNR and CDR2 is FQNEAQ (reference sequence). The CDR3 is 15 residues long. CDR3 sequence: CASSDIGQPQETQYF. The CDR3 DNA is TGTGCCAGCAGCGACATTGGACAGCCCCAAGAGACCCAGTACTTC.

Concerning this clone: One end of the junction varies from germline; a read error may be responsible. The genes are TRBV7-9 and TRBJ2-6; D is possibly TRBD2 (5 bases). Germline assignment: CDR1 SEHNR and CDR2 FQNEAQ (reference sequence). This CDR3 has 16 amino acids. CDR3 DNA sequence: TGTTCCAGCAGCTTAGTGATAGACTACGGGGCCAACGTCCTGACTTTC. Translated, it gives CSSSLVIDYGANVLTF.

This chain joins TRBV28 and TRBJ1-1, with a tentative D call TRBD1 (6 bases). This CDR3 is built from 13 residues. Looked up from germline, CDR1 is MDHEN and CDR2 is SYDVKM. Trimming removed 3 bases at V and 4 bases at J, with 9 bases between. CDR3 loop: CASSFGGATEAFF. The CDR3 DNA reads TGTGCCAGCAGTTTTGGGGGGGCCACTGAAGCTTTCTTT.

This clone has only a few counts. The chain is built from TRBV27 and TRBJ2-1; perhaps TRBD1 as D (5 bases). The ends were cut back, 5 bases at V and 8 bases at J, with 31 bases in the middle. Germline values: CDR1 MNHEY, CDR2 SMNVEV (reference sequence). The CDR3 sequence is 19 residues long. The DNA for the CDR3 is TGTGCCAGCAGTCACAGGCTCCCTCGAGGCTACCTTATAAGCGATGAGCAGTTCTTC. This sequence encodes CASSHRLPRGYLISDEQFF.

J is TRBJ2-1 and V is TRBV13; 10 nucleotides align to TRBD2. Germline V gene lookup returns CDR1 PRHDT and CDR2 FYEKMQ (reference sequence). The V gene end was trimmed by 2 bases and the J gene end by 3 bases; junction bases not matched to a gene: 4. The CDR3 is made up of 16 amino acids. This CDR3 reads CASSLYASGGYNEQFF. CDR3 coding DNA: TGTGCCAGCAGCTTATATGCTAGCGGGGGCTACAATGAGCAGTTCTTC.

This clone showed up just once. The chain recombines TRBV7-2 with TRBJ2-5, with D perhaps matching TRBD1 (5 bases). CDR3 length: 13 residues. V was pared by 1 base and J by 2 bases, with 5 bases between. Germline CDR1 and CDR2: SGHTA and FQGNSA. In nucleotides, the CDR3 is TGTGCCAGCAGCTTAGACAGGCAAGAGACCCAGTACTTC. Amino acids: CASSLDRQETQYF.

This chain connects TRBV7-3 to TRBJ2-3; D is possibly TRBD2 (5 bases). Germline V lookup: CDR1 SGHTA, CDR2 FQGTGA. Trimming took off 3 bases at V and 0 bases at J, with 7 bases between the two ends. This CDR3 contains 14 residues. CDR3 in DNA: TGTGCCAGCAGCTTTGGCGGGAGCACAGATACGCAGTATTTT. It yields the protein CASSFGGSTDTQYF.

CDR3 sequence: CASSAFGGSSYNEQFF. The CDR3 DNA sequence: TGTGCCAGCAGCGCCTTCGGAGGGAGCTCCTACAATGAGCAGTTCTTC. This rearrangement joins TRBV9 to TRBJ2-1, with D possibly being TRBD2 (6 bases). Deletions cut 3 bases from V and 0 bases from J, with 13 bases between. The germline V gene has CDR1 SGDLS and CDR2 YYNGEE. CDR3 size: 16 residues. Variable domain in full (rest from reference TRBV9 and TRBJ2-1): DSGVTQTPKHLITATGQRVTLRCSPRSGDLSVYWYQQSLDQGLQFLIQYYNGEERAKGNILERFSAQQFPDLHSELNLSSLELGDSALYFCASSAFGGSSYNEQFFGPGTRLTVL.

The sample holds a few counts of this clone. The chain links TRBV19 to TRBJ2-3; 9 positions agree with TRBD2. The CDR3 length is 14 residues. With 8 bases clipped from V and 4 bases from J, the junction kept 7 bases outside the gene matches. Germline V gene lookup returns CDR1 LNHDA and CDR2 SQIVND (reference sequence). The CDR3 spells CASGNSGSSDTQYF. The CDR3 DNA sequence: TGTGCCAGTGGAAATAGCGGGAGTTCAGATACGCAGTATTTT.

This chain joins TRBV7-2 and TRBJ2-5; 9 nucleotides match TRBD2. The CDR3 sequence is 14 residues long. V dropped 5 bases and J dropped 1; count of bases not matched to a gene: 2. Germline V gene lookup returns CDR1 SGHTA and CDR2 FQGNSA. CDR3 DNA: TGTGCCAGCAGCGTGACTAGCGGCCAAGAGACCCAGTACTTC. It specifies CASSVTSGQETQYF.

The chain is built from TRBV5-8 and TRBJ1-2, with TRBD1 matching over 8 bases. CDR3 length: 14 amino acids. The trim removed 1 base at V and 7 bases at J, leaving 6 bases unmatched. The V gene's germline CDR1 is SGHTS and CDR2 YDEGEE. The CDR3 DNA reads as TGTGCCAGCAGCTTGTCTCAGGGGGCGCTTGGCTACACCTTC. Its protein is CASSLSQGALGYTF.

The chain has TRBV11-2 and TRBJ1-1; D is undetermined. Germline CDR1 and CDR2: SGHAT and FQNNGV. CDR3 length equals 13 residues. Trimming shortened V by 0 bases and J by 5 bases, and 7 bases separated the two germline ends. The CDR3: CASSLEAGTEAFF. For the CDR3, the DNA is TGTGCCAGCAGCTTAGAGGCCGGGACTGAAGCTTTCTTT.

This chain joins TRBV19 and TRBJ2-5; 12 bases align to TRBD2. V lost 9 bases to trimming and J lost 5 bases; unmatched junction nucleotides: 7. CDR3 length equals 14 residues. Per the germline V gene, CDR1 is LNHDA and CDR2 is SQIVND (reference sequence). The CDR3 region is CASRLAGDRETQYF. As DNA, the CDR3 is TGTGCCAGCAGACTAGCGGGAGATCGGGAGACCCAGTACTTC. Using reference TRBV19 and TRBJ2-5 for the parts outside the CDR3, the full variable domain is DGGITQSPKYLFRKEGQNVTLSCEQNLNHDAMYWYRQDPGQGLRLIYYSQIVNDFQKGDIAEGYSVSREKKESFPLTVTSAQKNPTAFYLCASRLAGDRETQYFGPGTRLLVL.

The gene calls are TRBV6-5 and TRBJ1-1; D may be TRBD1 (6 bases). Germline values: CDR1 MNHEY, CDR2 SVGAGI. The CDR3 is 15 residues long. V lost 6 bases to trimming and J lost 4 bases, with 18 bases between them. CDR3 protein: CASSLTGAGGTEAFF. The CDR3 DNA reads TGTGCCAGCAGCCTGACAGGCGCTGGGGGCACTGAAGCTTTCTTT.

The chain uses TRBV4-1 and TRBJ2-7; 9 bases are shared with TRBD1. CDR3 length equals 16 residues. V trimming: 4 bases; J trimming: 2 bases; junction bases outside the gene matches: 9. Germline lookup yields CDR1 MGHRA and CDR2 YSYEKL. DNA for the CDR3: TGCGCCAGCAGCCTTCGTTCCGGGACAGGGACCTACGAGCAGTACTTC. Its protein is CASSLRSGTGTYEQYF.

The chain employs TRBV9 and TRBJ2-3, with D unresolved. Germline loops: CDR1 SGDLS, CDR2 YYNGEE. The ends were cut back, 0 bases at V and 1 base at J, with 12 bases in the middle. The CDR3 spans 16 residues. The CDR3 region is CASSVGLRPGTDTQYF. The CDR3 DNA reads TGTGCCAGCAGCGTAGGTCTCCGTCCTGGCACAGATACGCAGTATTTT.

The rearrangement links TRBV6-5 to TRBJ2-7; 10 nucleotides agree with TRBD1. With V trimmed by 7 bases and J by 0 bases, 3 bases remained unmatched. CDR3 size: 14 residues. Germline V gene data show CDR1 as MNHEY and CDR2 as SVGAGI. CDR3 DNA: TGTGCCAGCAAGGGACAGGGGCTCTCCTACGAGCAGTACTTC. Its protein product is CASKGQGLSYEQYF.

CDR3 loop: CAWTLDSSYNSPLHF. The CDR3 DNA sequence: TGTGCCTGGACCCTGGACAGCTCCTATAATTCACCCCTCCACTTT. The chain is built from TRBV30 and TRBJ1-6, with D possibly being TRBD1 (6 bases). Between the trimmed V and J ends, which lost 4 bases and 0 bases, there was a span of 10 bases. Germline values: CDR1 GTSNPN, CDR2 SVGIG (reference sequence). This CDR3 has 15 amino acids. The whole variable domain, remainder taken from reference TRBV30 and TRBJ1-6, is SQTIHQWPATLVQPVGSPLSLECTVEGTSNPNLYWYRQAAGRGLQLLFYSVGIGQISSEVPQNLSASRPQDRQFILSSKKLLLSDSGFYLCAWTLDSSYNSPLHFGNGTRLTVT.